Below are 23 T cell receptor beta chains sequenced from a single sample in a study of Ad26.COV2.S vaccination and SARS-CoV-2 variants. Profiled with immunoSEQ multiplex PCR; TCRdb holds only in-frame clones, not every one. Of 440,000 or so clones listed, roughly nine tenths are singletons. Indicated treatment: 15 to 20 received Ad26.COV2.S at low or high dose, single or two shots; 5 received placebo; per-sample allocation not given. The study sampled participants on day 63 after the first vaccine or placebo injection. The sequencing used peripheral blood, collected in a trial of Ad26.COV2.S vaccine versus placebo. These receptors came from a person aged 18-60 years who received the Ad26.COV2.S COVID-19 vaccine or a placebo.

The V call is TRBV6-2 or TRBV6-3, the J call TRBJ1-5, with TRBD1 matching over 9 bases. Germline CDR1 is MNHEY and CDR2 is SVGEGT. V was pared by 5 bases and J by 5 bases, with 4 bases of the junction left unmatched. This CDR3 comprises 14 residues. This CDR3 reads CASSRGQGYQPQHF. In DNA form, the CDR3 reads TGTGCCAGCAGTCGGGGACAGGGATATCAGCCCCAGCATTTT.

The gene calls are TRBV7-3 and TRBJ2-1; TRBD2 matches at 8 bases. Looked up from germline, CDR1 is SGHTA and CDR2 is FQGTGA. There are 13 residues in the CDR3. V was clipped by 3 bases and J by 6 bases; unmatched bases: 1. DNA of the CDR3: TGTGCCAGCAGCTTTGCGGGGGGCAATGAGCAGTTCTTC. Translating it yields CASSFAGGNEQFF.

V is TRBV2 and J is TRBJ1-4, with 8 bases fitting TRBD1. With 2 bases clipped from V and 0 bases from J, the junction kept 8 bases outside the gene matches. Per the germline V gene, CDR1 is SNHLY and CDR2 is FYNNEI. This CDR3 is 18 amino acids long. The CDR3 sequence: CASSERETGAATNEKLFF. The CDR3 region has the DNA TGTGCCAGCAGTGAAAGAGAGACAGGGGCGGCAACTAATGAAAAACTGTTTTTT.

This clone was counted once. The chain couples TRBV12-3 or TRBV12-4 to TRBJ1-1; D gene ambiguous. This CDR3 has 13 amino acids. V was shortened by 3 bases and J by 5 bases, with 10 bases between the two germline ends. The CDR3 is CASSFALVTEAFF. Here the CDR3 DNA reads TGTGCCAGCAGTTTCGCCTTAGTAACTGAAGCTTTCTTT.

The rearrangement uses TRBV7-8 and TRBJ2-7; possible D gene TRBD1, 7 bases. Germline V gives CDR1 SGHVS, CDR2 FQNEAQ. The V end was cut by 3 bases, the J end by 1 base, with 19 bases between. CDR3 size: 17 residues. The CDR3 region has the DNA TGTGCCAGCAGCTTTGAGGGGGCGGGAAAGGCGTCCTACGAGCAGTACTTC. It is translated as CASSFEGAGKASYEQYF.

J is TRBJ2-3 and V is TRBV3-1 (or the pseudogene TRBV3-2); 7 nucleotides match TRBD1. The CDR3 runs to 15 residues. Unmatched junction bases numbered 5, after V lost 4 bases and J lost 1 base. Germline values: CDR1 LGHDT, CDR2 YNNKEL (reference sequence). CDR3 sequence reads: CASSPTGTGTDTQYF. Here the CDR3 DNA reads TGTGCCAGCAGCCCAACTGGGACAGGCACAGATACGCAGTATTTT.

For the CDR3, the DNA is TGTGCCAGCAGCGGGGGTGGTGGGGCGAGAACTGAAGCTTTCTTT. This gives the protein CASSGGGGARTEAFF. The chain employs TRBV5-4 and TRBJ1-1, with TRBD1 as a possible D gene (5 bases). The CDR3 runs 15 residues. V was cut by 4 bases and J by 5 bases, with 18 bases left in between. Germline V CDR1 and CDR2: SGHNT, YYREEE (reference sequence).

The genes are TRBV5-6 and TRBJ1-2; D is undetermined. Germline lookup yields CDR1 SGHDT and CDR2 YYEEEE. The germline V and J ends were trimmed by 0 bases and 8 bases, with 17 bases remaining between them. The CDR3 has 15 amino acids. The CDR3 loop reads CASSLGWAASWGYTF. The CDR3 nucleotides read TGTGCCAGCAGCTTGGGATGGGCAGCCTCTTGGGGCTACACCTTC. The whole variable domain, filled in from reference TRBV5-6 and TRBJ1-2, reads DAGVTQSPTHLIKTRGQQVTLRCSPKSGHDTVSWYQQALGQGPQFIFQYYEEEERQRGNFPDRFSGHQFPNYSSELNVNALLLGDSALYLCASSLGWAASWGYTFGSGTRLTVV.

A note on this clone: One end of the junction fails to match germline, which may point to a read error. The chain uses TRBV7-7 and TRBJ1-6; 9 nucleotides align to TRBD1. The germline gives CDR1 SSHAT, CDR2 FNYEAQ (reference sequence). This CDR3 has 15 amino acids. CDR3 protein: CASSLLGQGLSPLHF. The CDR3 DNA is TGTGCTAGCAGCCTCTTGGGACAGGGACTTTCACCCCTCCACTTT. The whole variable domain, remainder taken from reference TRBV7-7 and TRBJ1-6, is GAGVSQSPRYKVTKRGQDVTLRCDPISSHATLYWYQQALGQGPEFLTYFNYEAQPDKSGLPSDRFSAERPEGSISTLTIQRTEQRDSAMYRCASSLLGQGLSPLHFGNGTRLTVT.

The rearrangement links TRBV12-3 or TRBV12-4 to TRBJ1-1; D is perhaps TRBD1 (5 bases). V was cut by 3 bases and J by 6 bases, with 8 bases left in between. The CDR3 runs 12 residues. CDR3 amino acids: CASSFQGPEAFF. The CDR3 nucleotides read TGTGCCAGCAGTTTCCAGGGCCCTGAAGCTTTCTTT.

CDR3 sequence (DNA): TGTGCCAGCAGGGCCCCAGGGATGAATGAAAAACTGTTTTTT. Translation gives CASRAPGMNEKLFF. The chain has TRBV6-5 and TRBJ1-4; TRBD1 is a possible D gene (5 bases). V was clipped by 6 bases and J by 5 bases, with 13 bases between them. This CDR3 is 14 amino acids long. CDR1 and CDR2 from the germline V gene are MNHEY and SVGAGI.

Details on this clone: In the same sample, other DNA sequences code for this CDR3. The chain is built from TRBV11-2 and TRBJ2-5, with D uncertain. The germline gives CDR1 SGHAT, CDR2 FQNNGV. Trimming took off 3 bases at V and 5 bases at J, with 4 bases between the two ends. The CDR3 totals 11 residues. This chain's CDR3 is CASSLGETQYF. The DNA of the CDR3 is TGTGCCAGCAGCTTGGGGGAGACCCAGTACTTC.

V is TRBV6-2 or TRBV6-3 and J is TRBJ1-6, with unresolved D. The CDR3 covers 14 residues. In germline, CDR1 is MNHEY, CDR2 SVGEGT. V was pared by 3 bases and J by 7 bases, with 10 bases between. CDR3 protein: CASSYTTRNSPLHF. CDR3 nucleotides: TGTGCCAGCAGTTATACGACAAGGAATTCACCCCTCCACTTT.

This clone has a single count. V gene TRBV19 combines with J gene TRBJ1-1; weak D call: TRBD1 (5 bases). This CDR3 is built from 15 residues. V lost 3 bases and J lost 5, with 16 bases in between. Germline CDR1 LNHDA, CDR2 SQIVND (reference sequence). The DNA of the CDR3 is TGTGCCAGTAGTATTGGTAAGGGATGGGGGACTGAAGCTTTCTTT. It translates to CASSIGKGWGTEAFF.

With regard to this clone: Different DNA sequences within this sample yield the same CDR3. V usage is TRBV3-1 (or the pseudogene TRBV3-2) and J usage is TRBJ1-1, with unresolved D. Germline V lookup: CDR1 LGHDT, CDR2 YNNKEL (reference sequence). This CDR3 contains 12 residues. V lost 6 bases, J lost 0 bases, and 5 bases lay in between. Here the CDR3 reads CASSLLNTEAFF. For the CDR3, the DNA is TGTGCCAGCAGTTTATTGAACACTGAAGCTTTCTTT.

The CDR3 DNA reads as TGTGCCAGCAGCCCCCAGACAGAGAATGAAAAACTGTTTTTT. Its translation is CASSPQTENEKLFF. The V call is TRBV3-1 (or the pseudogene TRBV3-2), the J call TRBJ1-4; D may be TRBD1 (5 bases). V lost 4 bases to trimming and J lost 5 bases, with 11 bases between them. Germline V CDR1 and CDR2: LGHDT, YNNKEL (reference sequence). CDR3 length equals 14 residues.

The CDR3 sequence: CASSLGADLYNEQFF. DNA for the CDR3: TGTGCCAGCAGTTTGGGAGCGGACCTCTACAATGAGCAGTTCTTC. The chain couples TRBV27 to TRBJ2-1; perhaps TRBD2 as D (5 bases). Germline loops: CDR1 MNHEY, CDR2 SMNVEV (reference sequence). CDR3 size: 15 residues. V lost 3 bases and J lost 3, with 12 bases in between.

The chain is built from TRBV13 and TRBJ2-7; D may be TRBD1 (5 bases). The germline V gene encodes CDR1 PRHDT and CDR2 FYEKMQ (reference sequence). V was clipped by 5 bases and J by 5 bases, with 13 bases between them. The CDR3 has 13 residues. CDR3 DNA sequence: TGTGCCAGCAGCGCCACAGGTTGGGACGAGCAGTACTTC. This gives the protein CASSATGWDEQYF.

The rearrangement joins TRBV3-1 (or the pseudogene TRBV3-2) to TRBJ1-1; the D gene is possibly TRBD1 (6 bases). This CDR3 has 16 amino acids. Germline V gene lookup returns CDR1 LGHDT and CDR2 YNNKEL (reference sequence). V was clipped by 4 bases and J by 2 bases, with 17 bases between them. CDR3 sequence (DNA): TGTGCCAGCAGCCCTCCCGGGACAATATTAAACACTGAAGCTTTCTTT. It encodes CASSPPGTILNTEAFF.

On this clone itself: The same CDR3 also results from other DNA sequences found in this sample. Written as DNA, the CDR3 is TGTGCCAGCAGCCAGGGGGGTAGCAATCAGCCCCAGCATTTT. Amino acids: CASSQGGSNQPQHF. The chain joins TRBV28 to TRBJ1-5; the match to TRBD1 covers 7 bases. The CDR3 has 14 residues. CDR1 and CDR2 from the germline V gene are MDHEN and SYDVKM. Germline trimming cut 6 bases from V and 0 bases from J; bases unmatched to any gene: 2.

The table lists this clone with a count of one. The sample has other DNA sequences that encode this CDR3 too. The DNA of the CDR3 is TGTGCCAGCAGTTATTCCGCCGGGGGATCCTACGAGCAGTACTTC. It translates to CASSYSAGGSYEQYF. The J gene is TRBJ2-7, the V gene TRBV6-5; TRBD2 might be the D (6 bases). The length of the CDR3 is 15 residues. The V end was cut by 3 bases, the J end by 1 base, with 13 bases between. The germline V gene has CDR1 MNHEY and CDR2 SVGAGI.

This sequence joins TRBV28 and TRBJ2-1; TRBD2 agrees at 9 bases. The CDR3 runs 15 residues. Trimming took 0 bases from V and 12 from J; bases not matched to a gene: 9. CDR1 and CDR2 (germline): MDHEN, SYDVKM. CDR3 residues: CASSLWNLAGAWQFF. CDR3 in DNA: TGTGCCAGCAGTTTATGGAATTTAGCGGGAGCGTGGCAGTTCTTC.

J is TRBJ2-7 and V is TRBV4-2; D is unresolved. This CDR3 has 15 amino acids. Germline lookup yields CDR1 LGHNA and CDR2 YNFKEQ. Trimming stripped 0 bases from V and 3 bases from J, with 12 bases between. The CDR3 DNA reads TGTGCCAGCAGCCAAGACCTTCTGACTGGCTACGAGCAGTACTTC. It codes for CASSQDLLTGYEQYF.